The 19 T cell receptor beta chains presented below share a single source sample, sequenced in a study of monozygotic twins with inflammatory bowel disease. TCRdb re-called the 5' RACE reads; one entry per CDR3 protein, DNA not given. Across around 220,000 distinct CDR3 sequences, the top ten clones capture roughly 7.1% of the sample. Sequenced material: blood. Receptors originate from a human donor with ulcerative colitis or Crohn's disease, or a healthy co-twin of an affected twin (not recorded which).

The chain uses TRBV6-1 and TRBJ1-5. This CDR3 is built from 16 residues. Looked up from germline, CDR1 is MNHNS and CDR2 is SASEGT. Here the CDR3 reads CASSEPGTQGGQPQHF.

The CDR3 here is CSVATPGRGSNEQFF. V is TRBV29-1 and J is TRBJ2-1; TCRdb lists TRBD1, though no DNA is available to test this call. The CDR3 is 15 amino acids. The V gene's germline CDR1 is SQVTM and CDR2 ANQGSEA.

The chain carries TRBV18 and TRBJ1-1; TCRdb lists TRBD1, though no DNA is available to test this call. Germline CDR1 reads KGHSH; CDR2 reads LQKENI. This CDR3 region has 16 residues. The CDR3 sequence: CASSPFETGVGTEAFF.

The chain's CDR3 is CASSLTGLAGVSTTELFF. The J gene is TRBJ2-2, the V gene TRBV12-3 or TRBV12-4; TCRdb lists TRBD2, though no DNA is available to test this call. CDR3 length: 18 residues.

The rearrangement uses TRBV5-5 and TRBJ2-7. This CDR3 has 14 residues. Looked up from germline, CDR1 is SGHKS and CDR2 is YYEKEE (reference sequence). CDR3 loop: CASSLSNPSYEQYF.

The chain carries TRBV6-5 and TRBJ1-2; TCRdb reports TRBD1, a call that lacks DNA to check it against. Germline V gives CDR1 MNHEY, CDR2 SVGAGI. The CDR3 spans 13 residues. The CDR3 loop reads CASSDQGVNGYTF.

The rearrangement joins TRBV20-1 to TRBJ2-7; TCRdb designates TRBD1, a call that cannot be tested without DNA. Germline V gene lookup returns CDR1 DFQATT and CDR2 SNEGSKA (reference sequence). This CDR3 is built from 17 residues. The CDR3 reads CSARPQGRSTISYEQYF.

V usage is TRBV12-3 or TRBV12-4 and J usage is TRBJ1-2; TCRdb gives TRBD1 as the D gene, but with no DNA this cannot be confirmed. The CDR3 length is 17 residues. CDR3 loop: CASSSSTRDRDNYGYTF.

This CDR3 reads CASSPTGTENEKLFF. The chain joins TRBV5-1 to TRBJ1-4; lacking DNA, the TRBD1 call made by TCRdb goes unchecked. The CDR3 spans 15 residues. Germline V gives CDR1 SGHRS, CDR2 YFSETQ.

The chain employs TRBV5-1 and TRBJ2-1. The CDR3 runs 14 residues. Looked up from germline, CDR1 is SGHRS and CDR2 is YFSETQ. CDR3 protein: CASGLEGGNNEQFF.

The chain combines TRBV29-1 with TRBJ2-3; the TCRdb call, TRBD2, lacks DNA for checking. This CDR3 is built from 15 residues. In germline, CDR1 is SQVTM, CDR2 ANQGSEA. The CDR3 spells CSGSTSGRAPDTQYF.

The chain links TRBV6-1 to TRBJ1-1. The CDR3 is 13 amino acids. Germline CDR1 MNHNS, CDR2 SASEGT. The CDR3: CASSGFMDTEAFF.

The chain recombines TRBV20-1 with TRBJ1-2. The CDR3 runs to 15 residues. CDR1 and CDR2 (germline): DFQATT, SNEGSKA (reference sequence). CDR3 amino acids: CSALKTVHPNYGYTF.

This sequence joins TRBV4-1 and TRBJ2-1. Germline V gives CDR1 MGHRA, CDR2 YSYEKL. This CDR3 spans 15 amino acids. CDR3 loop: CASSQVKELGYEQFF.

The chain employs TRBV20-1 and TRBJ2-7; the D call of TRBD1 rests on TCRdb alone, since no DNA is present to check it. This CDR3 comprises 13 residues. The germline V gene encodes CDR1 DFQATT and CDR2 SNEGSKA (reference sequence). This chain's CDR3 is CSAKGAFSYEQYF.

The chain uses TRBV7-2 and TRBJ1-5. This CDR3 region has 15 residues. Germline V gene sequence: CDR1 SGHTA, CDR2 FQGNSA. The CDR3 loop reads CASSLDGWGNQPQHF.

The rearrangement joins TRBV14 to TRBJ1-1; no DNA is available, so the TRBD1 call from TCRdb remains unchecked. From germline, CDR1 is SGHDN and CDR2 FVKESK. The CDR3 spans 18 residues. CDR3 loop: CASSQIPPPPPMASEAFF.

The chain links TRBV6-5 to TRBJ1-1; the D call from TCRdb, TRBD1, cannot be confirmed without DNA. This CDR3 is built from 13 residues. CDR1 and CDR2 (germline): MNHEY, SVGAGI. CDR3 amino acids: CASSYEGATEAFF.

This chain connects TRBV5-1 to TRBJ2-2. The CDR3 length is 12 residues. Germline loops: CDR1 SGHRS, CDR2 YFSETQ. The chain's CDR3 is CASRLNTGELFF.